Sequencing of this T cell receptor (beta chain) was carried out in a study of control samples from healthy donors and cancer patients (TCRdb year 2020). After removal of 4 bases from V and 3 bases from J, the junction retains 12 bases not matched to a gene. The CDR3 measures 17 amino acids from cysteine to phenylalanine. This entry keeps only the CDR3 DNA: 51 bases, framed from base 1. CDR1 and CDR2 (SGHTA, FQGNSA) derive from the germline V gene. Library preparation employed the immunoSEQ multiplex PCR assay. What TCRdb holds here is the immuneACCESS table cut down to in-frame rearrangements. Part of the clones is not present; checked against another copy, under half of the missing clones reflect an unresolved V gene, and the others are unexplained. This sample gives roughly 100,000 clones in total; about 88% of them show up just once. Roughly 1.2% of the sample comes from the top ten. About this clone itself: Its cognate antigen has yet to be identified. Base qualities are not provided; no much larger clone lies one nucleotide away.

The chain couples TRBV7-2 to TRBJ1-3; 7 bases in the junction line up with TRBD1. Source material: blood. The clonotype comes from a woman in her 50s in good health. CDR3 region: CASSSTWTGSNGNTIYF. The nucleotides are TGTGCCAGCAGCTCGACCTGGACAGGTTCGAATGGAAACACCATATATTTT.